The 22 T cell receptor beta chains given below trace back to one sample, sequenced in a study of T cells in Graves' hyperthyroidism and ophthalmopathy. The source material, RNA transcripts, was used to amplify TCR beta CDR3 regions. A set of HTBI primers served as the primers for a first-round RT-PCR of the TCR CDR3. In TCRdb, the multiplex PCR reads were re-called with MiXCR into one record per CDR3 protein. The repertoire holds around 440,000 distinct CDR3 sequences, with approximately 14% as singletons. Input material: blood. The source of these receptors is a woman younger than 30 with Graves' hyperthyroidism.

This clonotype occurred many times. The chain is built from TRBV28 and TRBJ1-1; D is perhaps TRBD1 (5 bases). V gave up 3 bases and J gave up 4 bases, with 15 bases separating them. CDR1 and CDR2 (germline): MDHEN, SYDVKM. The CDR3 covers 15 residues. In nucleotides, the CDR3 is TGTGCCAGCAGTTTGCGGATGATCGGGGCCACTGAAGCTTTCTTT. Protein sequence: CASSLRMIGATEAFF.

This clonotype was counted a few times. V and J are TRBV29-1 and TRBJ2-7; D ambiguous. This CDR3 is built from 12 residues. Trimming removed 7 bases from V and 4 bases from J, with 14 bases in between. The germline CDR1 and CDR2 sequences are SQVTM and ANQGSEA. The CDR3 spells CSAEVPGYEQYF. The CDR3 region has the DNA TGCAGCGCCGAAGTGCCAGGTTACGAGCAGTACTTC.

In its sample, this clonotype was seen many times. V is TRBV6-2 or TRBV6-3 and J is TRBJ1-5; D might be TRBD1 (6 bases). The CDR3 loop spans 15 amino acids. V lost 2 bases and J lost 5, with 13 bases in between. The germline V gene has CDR1 MNHEY and CDR2 SVGEGT. CDR3 amino acids: CASSYPGTQDQPQHF. The CDR3 DNA sequence: TGTGCCAGCAGTTACCCCGGGACACAAGATCAGCCCCAGCATTTT.

In regard to this clonotype: A read error may be the cause here, since a much bigger clone is one base away. The CDR3 loop is CAISVGGDTEAFF. The CDR3, as DNA: TGTGCCATCAGTGTAGGAGGGGACACTGAAGCTTTCTTT. J is TRBJ1-1 and V is TRBV10-3; D may be TRBD1 (5 bases). V lost 4 bases, J lost 3 bases, and 9 bases lay in between. Germline V gene data show CDR1 as ENHRY and CDR2 as SYGVKD. The CDR3 is 13 amino acids.

About this clonotype itself: No conserved phenylalanine or tryptophan ends this CDR3, so it is likely a read error. The chain joins TRBV11-2 to TRBJ1-2; weak D call: TRBD1 (5 bases). The CDR3 contains 14 residues. The germline V gene has CDR1 SGHAT and CDR2 FQNNGV. The V end lost 1 base, the J end lost 5 bases, and 11 bases lay between the germline ends. The CDR3 here is CASSLGGARYGYTL. CDR3 DNA: TGTGCCAGCAGCTTAGGCGGGGCTCGGTATGGCTACACCCTC.

A note on this clonotype: The conserved closing phenylalanine or tryptophan is absent in this CDR3, likely reflecting a read error. This chain connects TRBV6-5 to TRBJ2-7, with TRBD2 matching over 7 bases. Germline V gene sequence: CDR1 MNHEY, CDR2 SVGAGI. V trimming: 2 bases; J trimming: 4 bases; junction bases outside the gene matches: 8. The length of the CDR3 is 15 residues. The CDR3 protein is CASSYAGGSAYEQYL. The CDR3 DNA is TGTGCCAGCAGTTACGCCGGCGGGAGCGCATACGAGCAGTACCTC.

In its sample, this clonotype was seen many times. This chain connects TRBV20-1 to TRBJ2-7, with 10 bases identical to TRBD2. Germline V gives CDR1 DFQATT, CDR2 SNEGSKA (reference sequence). The CDR3 is 15 amino acids. J gave up 2 bases and V 3 bases, and 7 bases lay outside the gene matches. CDR3: CSASDDSGGAYEQYF. CDR3 bases: TGCAGTGCTAGTGACGACAGCGGGGGGGCCTACGAGCAGTACTTC.

This chain connects TRBV6-2 or TRBV6-3 to TRBJ1-1; TRBD1 might be the D (5 bases). Trimming removed 0 bases at V and 3 bases at J, with 11 bases between. Germline CDR1 is MNHEY and CDR2 is SVGEGT. The CDR3 is 15 residues long. The CDR3 sequence: CASSYSRGRHTEAFF. CDR3 nucleotides: TGTGCCAGCAGTTACTCTAGGGGCCGGCACACTGAAGCTTTCTTT.

This clonotype was counted only a few times. This chain uses TRBV6-1 with TRBJ1-3; D gene uncertain. CDR1 MNHNS and CDR2 SASEGT come from the germline V gene. This CDR3 has 15 residues. The V end lost 5 bases, the J end lost 0 bases, and 11 bases lay between the germline ends. The CDR3, as DNA: TGTGCCAGCAGTTTAAGGGAGTTCTCTGGAAACACCATATATTTT. This sequence encodes CASSLREFSGNTIYF.

This clonotype was counted at least ten times. The rearrangement uses TRBV20-1 and TRBJ1-1, with D possibly being TRBD1 (5 bases). The CDR3 spans 13 residues. V lost 4 bases and J 1 base, leaving 10 bases between the germline ends. Germline-derived CDR1 and CDR2 are DFQATT and SNEGSKA (reference sequence). The CDR3 is CSAIRQKNTEAFF. CDR3 DNA sequence: TGCAGTGCTATCAGACAGAAGAACACTGAAGCTTTCTTT.

This clonotype showed up many times. The chain couples TRBV13 to TRBJ2-7, with D possibly being TRBD1 (6 bases). Trimming cost V 1 base and J 5 bases, with 15 bases left between them. CDR3 size: 15 residues. Germline V gene data show CDR1 as PRHDT and CDR2 as FYEKMQ (reference sequence). CDR3 DNA: TGTGCCAGCAGCTTAGATCCAGGGGATATCGACGAGCAGTACTTC. Protein product: CASSLDPGDIDEQYF.

This clonotype was observed at least ten times. This CDR3 is CASSIQGPPSTDTQYF. CDR3 coding DNA: TGTGCCAGCAGTATACAGGGACCGCCTAGCACAGATACGCAGTATTTT. The gene calls are TRBV28 and TRBJ2-3, with D possibly matching TRBD1 (6 bases). The CDR3 extends over 16 amino acids. Germline CDR1 reads MDHEN; CDR2 reads SYDVKM. V was clipped by 5 bases and J by 0 bases, with 15 bases between them. The full variable domain, in which reference TRBV28 and TRBJ2-3 provide the parts outside the CDR3, is DVKVTQSSRYLVKRTGEKVFLECVQDMDHENMFWYRQDPGLGLRLIYFSYDVKMKEKGDIPEGYSVSREKKERFSLILESASTNQTSMYLCASSIQGPPSTDTQYFGPGTRLTVL.

The chain employs TRBV7-9 and TRBJ2-1; D not resolved. CDR3 length: 12 residues. The ends were cut back, 6 bases at V and 6 bases at J, with 9 bases in the middle. Per the germline V gene, CDR1 is SEHNR and CDR2 is FQNEAQ (reference sequence). The CDR3 sequence: CASSSGSNEQFF. CDR3 bases: TGTGCCAGCAGTTCAGGCTCCAATGAGCAGTTCTTC.

This clonotype was counted many times. The chain recombines TRBV20-1 with TRBJ2-7; a weak D match, TRBD2 (6 bases). Germline loops: CDR1 DFQATT, CDR2 SNEGSKA (reference sequence). The V end was cut by 6 bases, the J end by 4 bases, with 16 bases between. This CDR3 has 13 amino acids. The CDR3 here is CSAPVGGRYEQYF. DNA of the CDR3: TGCAGTGCCCCTGTCGGGGGACGATACGAGCAGTACTTC.

This clonotype was observed at least ten times. The chain carries TRBV20-1 and TRBJ2-3; D may be TRBD1 (6 bases). Trimming cost V 5 bases and J 4 bases, with 19 bases left between them. Germline V gives CDR1 DFQATT, CDR2 SNEGSKA (reference sequence). This CDR3 has 15 amino acids. The CDR3 DNA sequence: TGCAGTGCTCCTGTTGGGGGCAGGGGATCAGATACGCAGTATTTT. Translation gives CSAPVGGRGSDTQYF.

This clonotype has more than one count but fewer than ten. The V gene is TRBV6-2 or TRBV6-3, the J gene TRBJ2-1, with 9 bases matching TRBD2. CDR1 MNHEY and CDR2 SVGEGT come from the germline V gene. There are 14 residues in the CDR3. V gave up 7 bases and J gave up 5 bases; unmatched junction bases: 6. CDR3 nucleotides: TGTGCCAGCACCATAGCGGGGGTCAACAATGAGCAGTTCTTC. It codes for CASTIAGVNNEQFF.

This clonotype was detected ten times or more. This chain links TRBV3-1 with TRBJ2-1; 8 bases are shared with TRBD2. V trimming: 1 base; J trimming: 9 bases; junction bases outside the gene matches: 2. There are 13 residues in the CDR3. The germline V gene has CDR1 LGHDT and CDR2 YNNKEL (reference sequence). The CDR3 region has the DNA TGTGCCAGCAGCCAAGGGACTAGCATTGAGCAGTTCTTC. Translating gives CASSQGTSIEQFF.

CDR3 in DNA: TGTGCCAGCAGCTTCGCAGGGGGCGATAATGAAAAACTGTTTTTT. Amino acid sequence: CASSFAGGDNEKLFF. The rearrangement uses TRBV7-6 and TRBJ1-4; 8 bases line up with TRBD1. The germline CDR1 and CDR2 sequences are SGHVS and FNYEAQ. The CDR3 spans 15 residues. Unmatched junction bases numbered 4, after V lost 3 bases and J lost 4 bases.

The V call is TRBV6-1, the J call TRBJ2-2, with 7 bases that match TRBD1. V trimming: 2 bases; J trimming: 7 bases; junction bases outside the gene matches: 10. Germline V CDR1 and CDR2: MNHNS, SASEGT. The CDR3 sequence is 16 residues long. The DNA of the CDR3 is TGTGCCAGCAGTGAATTAGGGGGCGCGGTAGTCGGGGAGCTGTTTTTT. Its protein product is CASSELGGAVVGELFF.

The chain recombines TRBV20-1 with TRBJ2-1; 10 bases are a match to TRBD2. Germline V gene lookup returns CDR1 DFQATT and CDR2 SNEGSKA (reference sequence). The trim removed 0 bases at V and 2 bases at J, leaving 7 bases unmatched. The CDR3 covers 17 residues. The CDR3 here is CSARDPVAGGPYNEQFF. Written as DNA, the CDR3 is TGCAGTGCTAGAGACCCTGTAGCGGGAGGCCCCTACAATGAGCAGTTCTTC.

V usage is TRBV2 and J usage is TRBJ2-1, with 7 bases aligning to TRBD2. After removal of 1 base from V and 4 bases from J, the junction contained 4 bases not matched to a gene. CDR3 length equals 15 residues. CDR1 and CDR2 from the germline V gene are SNHLY and FYNNEI. This CDR3 reads CASSEGLAVYNEQFF. CDR3 nucleotides: TGTGCCAGCAGTGAAGGTCTAGCGGTATACAATGAGCAGTTCTTC.

This clonotype appeared a few times. The V and J genes are TRBV28 and TRBJ2-2, with 10 bases lining up with TRBD2. The CDR3 has 16 amino acids. V shed 6 bases and J 7 bases; nucleotides not matched to a gene: 11. Looked up from germline, CDR1 is MDHEN and CDR2 is SYDVKM. The CDR3 reads CASSIWASGSGGELFF. The CDR3 DNA follows: TGTGCCAGCAGCATATGGGCTAGCGGGAGTGGCGGGGAGCTGTTTTTT.